This entry features one T cell receptor beta chain sequence. What it binds is unknown. Libraries were prepared by immunoSEQ multiplex PCR; TCRdb keeps only in-frame clonotypes and omits some of them. This sample has fewer than 200,000 clones, with 70% to 90% found just once. Germline V gene sequence: CDR1 GTSNPN, CDR2 SVGIG (reference sequence). V shed 2 bases and J 3 bases; nucleotides not matched to a gene: 5. This CDR3 contains 14 residues. This sample was taken from a study of T cell responses to AZD1222 COVID-19 vaccine. Study information: Second-dose recipients at about 4 or about 12 weeks were treated as one pooled group. Whole-study results and caveats: Among the donors, most were white British and more were female, and clonal diversity was possibly underestimated. It was only after the peak T cell response that any repertoires were sampled. Dominant CD4 TCR responses targeted spike regions 160-218 and 743-854.

The material sequenced was peripheral blood, taken on day 0 of AZD1222 vaccination. The sequence came from an adult in good health. The rearrangement links TRBV30 to TRBJ2-7; 9 bases match TRBD1. The CDR3 region has the DNA TGTGCCTGGAGTTTGGACAGGGGCCTCTACGAGCAGTACTTC. Translation gives CAWSLDRGLYEQYF.